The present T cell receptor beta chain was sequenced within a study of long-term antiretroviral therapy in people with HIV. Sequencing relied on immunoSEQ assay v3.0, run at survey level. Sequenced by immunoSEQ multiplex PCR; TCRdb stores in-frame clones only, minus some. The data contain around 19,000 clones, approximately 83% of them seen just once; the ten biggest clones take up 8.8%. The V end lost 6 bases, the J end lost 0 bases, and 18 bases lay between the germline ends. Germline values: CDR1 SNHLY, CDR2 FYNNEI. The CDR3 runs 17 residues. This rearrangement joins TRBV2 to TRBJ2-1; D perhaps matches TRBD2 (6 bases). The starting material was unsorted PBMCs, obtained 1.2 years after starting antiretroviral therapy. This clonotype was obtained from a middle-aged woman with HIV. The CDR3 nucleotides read TGTGCCAGCAGCGAGACTGTAGCGGTTAGCTCCTACAATGAGCAGTTCTTC. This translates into CASSETVAVSSYNEQFF.